The 30 T cell receptor beta chains below were found in one sample sequenced in a study of blood T cell repertoires in COVID-19 (dated by TCRdb to 2019 to 2021). The library was obtained by the immunoSEQ multiplex PCR assay. Held by TCRdb, this immuneACCESS table contains in-frame sequences only and omits some clones. Under half of the omission traces to an unresolved V gene where checked; the cause of the rest is unknown. The table for this sample lists about 220,000 clones; 80% to 85% of them were counted only once. Clones ranked in the top ten supply around 4.7% of the sample. Sequences were obtained from peripheral blood. Receptor source: a human donor in a cohort sampled during active COVID-19.

V gene TRBV28 combines with J gene TRBJ1-6; TRBD1 is a possible D gene (6 bases). The CDR3 is 16 amino acids. V gave up 5 bases and J gave up 10 bases, with 21 bases separating them. Germline V lookup: CDR1 MDHEN, CDR2 SYDVKM. CDR3 amino acids: CASSPPQGPLSSPLHF. The CDR3 bases are TGTGCCAGCAGTCCACCCCAGGGGCCCCTAAGCTCACCCCTCCACTTT.

The chain is built from TRBV18 and TRBJ2-7; unclear D gene. CDR1 KGHSH and CDR2 LQKENI come from the germline V gene. The CDR3 covers 12 residues. Deletions cut 2 bases from V and 6 bases from J, with 8 bases between. The CDR3 nucleotides are TGTGCCAGCTCACCAATGACTCTCGAGCAGTACTTC. Amino acids: CASSPMTLEQYF. Using reference TRBV18 and TRBJ2-7 for the parts outside the CDR3, the full variable domain is NAGVMQNPRHLVRRRGQEARLRCSPMKGHSHVYWYRQLPEEGLKFMVYLQKENIIDESGMPKERFSAEFPKEGPSILRIQQVVRGDSAAYFCASSPMTLEQYFGPGTRLTVT.

This sequence joins TRBV27 and TRBJ2-7, with a weak D call TRBD2 (5 bases). Trimming pared 8 bases from V and 6 bases from J, leaving 11 bases between. The germline V gene has CDR1 MNHEY and CDR2 SMNVEV (reference sequence). There are 11 residues in the CDR3. CDR3 amino acids: CASGRGLEQYF. The CDR3 DNA reads as TGTGCCAGCGGTCGGGGTCTCGAGCAGTACTTC.

The chain carries TRBV7-3 and TRBJ2-7, with D tentatively TRBD2 (5 bases). This CDR3 is built from 14 residues. Trimming removed 0 bases from V and 4 bases from J, with 10 bases in between. Germline V gene lookup returns CDR1 SGHTA and CDR2 FQGTGA. For the CDR3, the DNA is TGTGCCAGCAGCTTAACAGCGACTACTTACGAGCAGTACTTC. Translation: CASSLTATTYEQYF. The full variable domain, rest sourced from reference TRBV7-3 and TRBJ2-7, is GAGVSQTPSNKVTEKGKYVELRCDPISGHTALYWYRQSLGQGPEFLIYFQGTGAADDSGLPNDRFFAVRPEGSVSTLKIQRTERGDSAVYLCASSLTATTYEQYFGPGTRLTVT.

Regarding this clone: Other DNA sequences of this sample code for an identical CDR3. The J gene is TRBJ1-1, the V gene TRBV19; tentatively, D is TRBD1 (5 bases). Germline V gene data show CDR1 as LNHDA and CDR2 as SQIVND (reference sequence). The CDR3 contains 13 residues. V was cut by 3 bases and J by 3 bases, with 8 bases left in between. CDR3 protein: CASSIGGHTEAFF. The CDR3 DNA follows: TGTGCCAGTAGTATCGGGGGACACACTGAAGCTTTCTTT.

The chain joins TRBV2 to TRBJ1-2, with D possibly TRBD1 on 6 matching bases. Germline V gives CDR1 SNHLY, CDR2 FYNNEI. V shed 8 bases and J shed 2 bases, with 12 bases lying between them. There are 13 residues in the CDR3. This CDR3 reads CASLGGQNYGYTF. The CDR3 nucleotides read TGTGCCAGCTTGGGGGGGCAGAACTATGGCTACACCTTC.

This clone showed up just a few times. The J gene is TRBJ2-7, the V gene TRBV7-3; 7 bases fit TRBD2. In germline, CDR1 is SGHTA, CDR2 FQGTGA. The trim removed 4 bases at V and 0 bases at J, leaving 6 bases unmatched. The CDR3 contains 15 residues. Here the CDR3 reads CASSCSGPPSYEQYF. The CDR3 DNA reads as TGTGCCAGCAGCTGTAGCGGGCCCCCCTCCTACGAGCAGTACTTC. The full variable domain, in which reference TRBV7-3 and TRBJ2-7 provide the parts outside the CDR3, is GAGVSQTPSNKVTEKGKYVELRCDPISGHTALYWYRQSLGQGPEFLIYFQGTGAADDSGLPNDRFFAVRPEGSVSTLKIQRTERGDSAVYLCASSCSGPPSYEQYFGPGTRLTVT.

The chain joins TRBV5-4 to TRBJ2-5; TRBD2 might be the D (6 bases). V lost 4 bases and J lost 1, with 17 bases in between. CDR1 SGHNT and CDR2 YYREEE come from the germline V gene (reference sequence). The CDR3 is made up of 16 amino acids. The CDR3 DNA follows: TGTGCCAGCAGCCCCCTATCGGCGGGGTTCCAAGAGACCCAGTACTTC. Translated: CASSPLSAGFQETQYF.

J is TRBJ2-1 and V is TRBV6-5; 10 positions match TRBD2. Germline V lookup: CDR1 MNHEY, CDR2 SVGAGI. Trimming cost V 2 bases and J 8 bases; bases outside gene matches: 6. The CDR3 has 15 amino acids. The CDR3 loop reads CASSYGAGGPDEQFF. In DNA, the CDR3 is TGTGCCAGCAGTTACGGAGCGGGAGGGCCCGATGAGCAGTTCTTC.

This clone has a handful of counts. The chain has TRBV7-2 and TRBJ1-2; D possibly corresponds to TRBD1 (6 bases). V lost 1 base and J lost 7, with 16 bases in between. The germline CDR1 and CDR2 sequences are SGHTA and FQGNSA. The CDR3 runs 15 residues. CDR3 residues: CASSLDWQGLLGYTF. The CDR3 coding sequence is TGTGCCAGCAGCTTAGATTGGCAGGGGTTACTTGGCTACACCTTC.

The chain couples TRBV4-3 to TRBJ2-1; 8 bases fit TRBD2. The J segment lost 2 bases and the V segment lost 2 bases, leaving 11 bases of the junction unmatched. The CDR3 consists of 18 residues. Germline CDR1 and CDR2: LGHNA and YSLEER. In DNA, the CDR3 is TGCGCCAGCAGCCAAAGAGCCCTCCTAGCGGGTGCCTACAATGAGCAGTTCTTC. This encodes CASSQRALLAGAYNEQFF.

The chain uses TRBV7-3 and TRBJ1-2; TRBD1 aligns across 7 bases. CDR1 and CDR2 (germline): SGHTA, FQGTGA. The J segment lost 7 bases and the V segment lost 4 bases, leaving 6 bases of the junction unmatched. The CDR3 covers 13 residues. The CDR3 reads CASSSGTAGGYTF. CDR3 nucleotides: TGTGCCAGCAGCTCCGGGACAGCTGGTGGCTACACCTTC.

This clone appeared many times. This sample also contains other DNA sequences that code for the same CDR3. This chain links TRBV5-1 with TRBJ1-2; 8 bases line up with TRBD1. Germline loops: CDR1 SGHRS, CDR2 YFSETQ. V was clipped by 3 bases and J by 2 bases; unmatched bases: 0. The CDR3 length is 13 residues. In nucleotides, the CDR3 is TGCGCCAGCAGCTGGACAGGGAACTATGGCTACACCTTC. It translates to CASSWTGNYGYTF.

The sample holds one count of this clone. Written as DNA, the CDR3 is TGTGCCATCAGTGAGTCGGGGGGTTTACAGCCCCAGCATTTT. It encodes CAISESGGLQPQHF. This chain connects TRBV10-3 to TRBJ1-5; D might be TRBD1 (5 bases). The CDR3 runs 14 residues. Per germline, CDR1 ENHRY and CDR2 SYGVKD. Trimming stripped 0 bases from V and 7 bases from J, with 10 bases between.

This rearrangement joins TRBV19 to TRBJ2-7; 10 bases line up with TRBD2. Germline CDR1 LNHDA, CDR2 SQIVND (reference sequence). The CDR3 has 17 residues. V was pared by 3 bases and J by 3 bases, with 11 bases of the junction left unmatched. The CDR3: CASSMTVPSGRIYEQYF. The CDR3, as DNA: TGTGCCAGTAGTATGACGGTTCCTAGCGGGAGAATCTACGAGCAGTACTTC. The full variable domain, completed using reference TRBV19 and TRBJ2-7, is DGGITQSPKYLFRKEGQNVTLSCEQNLNHDAMYWYRQDPGQGLRLIYYSQIVNDFQKGDIAEGYSVSREKKESFPLTVTSAQKNPTAFYLCASSMTVPSGRIYEQYFGPGTRLTVT.

The chain combines TRBV28 with TRBJ2-6; 8 bases align to TRBD1. The CDR3 has 15 residues. The trim removed 8 bases at V and 0 bases at J, leaving 3 bases unmatched. The germline CDR1 and CDR2 sequences are MDHEN and SYDVKM. In DNA form, the CDR3 reads TGTGCCAGCCAGGGGGCCTTCTCTGGGGCCAACGTCCTGACTTTC. Translating it yields CASQGAFSGANVLTF.

V gene TRBV9 combines with J gene TRBJ1-4; perhaps TRBD1 as D (6 bases). The V gene's germline CDR1 is SGDLS and CDR2 YYNGEE. With 4 bases removed from V and 13 bases from J, the gap between germline ends came to 20 bases. The CDR3 totals 14 residues. The CDR3 protein is CASSRGVGGVGLFF. CDR3 in DNA: TGTGCCAGCAGCAGAGGGGTAGGGGGAGTCGGACTGTTTTTT.

V gene TRBV5-6 combines with J gene TRBJ2-7, with TRBD1 matching over 8 bases. This CDR3 contains 16 residues. V trimming: 4 bases; J trimming: 5 bases; junction bases outside the gene matches: 14. Germline V gene sequence: CDR1 SGHDT, CDR2 YYEEEE. The CDR3 loop is CASSELDYDRGDEQYF. In nucleotides, the CDR3 is TGTGCCAGCAGCGAATTAGACTATGACAGGGGCGACGAGCAGTACTTC. The whole variable domain, filled in from reference TRBV5-6 and TRBJ2-7, reads DAGVTQSPTHLIKTRGQQVTLRCSPKSGHDTVSWYQQALGQGPQFIFQYYEEEERQRGNFPDRFSGHQFPNYSSELNVNALLLGDSALYLCASSELDYDRGDEQYFGPGTRLTVT.

V and J are TRBV3-1 (or the pseudogene TRBV3-2) and TRBJ1-5; D gene ambiguous. The germline V gene has CDR1 LGHDT and CDR2 YNNKEL (reference sequence). This CDR3 region has 14 residues. V was shortened by 2 bases and J by 5 bases, with 10 bases between the two germline ends. The CDR3 loop is CASSQWSRDQPQHF. CDR3 DNA: TGTGCCAGCAGCCAATGGTCGAGAGATCAGCCCCAGCATTTT.

V is TRBV7-8 and J is TRBJ1-2; D is undetermined. The V gene lost 1 base and the J gene lost 0 bases, with 12 bases spanning the gap. The CDR3 covers 16 residues. CDR1 and CDR2 (germline): SGHVS, FQNEAQ. CDR3 in amino acids: CASSLGPLSSNYGYTF. The CDR3 DNA reads as TGTGCCAGCAGCTTAGGCCCACTGAGTTCTAACTATGGCTACACCTTC.

This clone was detected a few times. The chain carries TRBV6-5 and TRBJ2-7; D perhaps matches TRBD2 (7 bases). The CDR3 is made up of 13 amino acids. In germline, CDR1 is MNHEY, CDR2 SVGAGI. V dropped 6 bases and J dropped 3 bases, with 12 bases sitting between them. The CDR3 spells CASRGGGSYEQYF. CDR3 in DNA: TGTGCCAGCAGGGGAGGGGGAAGCTACGAGCAGTACTTC.

This clone was seen just once. The chain uses TRBV18 and TRBJ2-7; D might be TRBD2 (6 bases). From germline, CDR1 is KGHSH and CDR2 LQKENI. V lost 0 bases and J 2 bases, leaving 8 bases between the germline ends. This CDR3 spans 14 amino acids. This chain's CDR3 is CASSPPDYPYEQYF. CDR3 nucleotide sequence: TGTGCCAGCTCACCACCGGACTACCCCTACGAGCAGTACTTC.

The V gene is TRBV6-2 or TRBV6-3, the J gene TRBJ2-7; the D gene is possibly TRBD2 (6 bases). V was clipped by 0 bases and J by 3 bases, with 12 bases between them. Germline CDR1 MNHEY, CDR2 SVGEGT. There are 15 residues in the CDR3. DNA of the CDR3: TGTGCCAGCAGTTACTCGAATCTGGGGGGCTACGAGCAGTACTTC. It codes for CASSYSNLGGYEQYF.

The chain links TRBV6-6 to TRBJ1-1; tentative D call: TRBD1 (6 bases). The CDR3 loop spans 13 amino acids. Deletions cut 0 bases from V and 4 bases from J, with 6 bases between. Germline lookup yields CDR1 MNHNY and CDR2 SVGAGI (reference sequence). Here the CDR3 reads CASSYSGGTEAFF. The CDR3 DNA follows: TGTGCCAGCAGTTACTCAGGGGGCACTGAAGCTTTCTTT.

V gene TRBV9 combines with J gene TRBJ1-2; a possible D gene is TRBD1 (6 bases). Deletions cut 1 base from V and 7 bases from J, with 23 bases between. Germline CDR1 and CDR2: SGDLS and YYNGEE. The length of the CDR3 is 17 residues. The DNA of the CDR3 is TGTGCCAGCAGCGTACCAGGGGAAAGGGGGTACTATGGTGGCTACACCTTC. Translated: CASSVPGERGYYGGYTF.

The chain combines TRBV9 with TRBJ1-2; D is uncertain. CDR3 length: 14 residues. Germline V lookup: CDR1 SGDLS, CDR2 YYNGEE. Trimming cost V 1 base and J 2 bases, with 9 bases left between them. CDR3 nucleotides: TGTGCCAGCAGCGTAAGCGACGGCAACTATGGCTACACCTTC. It codes for CASSVSDGNYGYTF.

V usage is TRBV11-1 and J usage is TRBJ2-1; tentative D call: TRBD2 (6 bases). The CDR3 is 16 amino acids. V shed 1 base and J shed 1 base, with 11 bases lying between them. CDR1 and CDR2 from the germline V gene are SGHAT and FQDESV (reference sequence). Here the CDR3 DNA reads TGTGCCAGCAGCTTAGAAACGGGAGAATCCTACAATGAGCAGTTCTTC. Amino acids: CASSLETGESYNEQFF.

The rearrangement uses TRBV18 and TRBJ1-5; D is possibly TRBD1 (5 bases). The V gene's germline CDR1 is KGHSH and CDR2 LQKENI. V shed 6 bases and J shed 5 bases, with 14 bases lying between them. The CDR3 loop spans 14 amino acids. CDR3 in DNA: TGTGCCAGCTCGACGGGACTCGGCGATCAGCCCCAGCATTTT. Protein sequence: CASSTGLGDQPQHF.

This chain joins TRBV5-1 and TRBJ2-7; 8 positions agree with TRBD2. This CDR3 spans 15 amino acids. CDR1 and CDR2 from the germline V gene are SGHRS and YFSETQ. Trimming took 2 bases from V and 5 from J; bases not matched to a gene: 9. The CDR3 DNA follows: TGCGCCAGCAGCTTTATACAGCGGGAGAGAAACGAGCAGTACTTC. Protein product: CASSFIQRERNEQYF.

The chain combines TRBV6-2 or TRBV6-3 with TRBJ1-3; D is uncertain. V dropped 0 bases and J dropped 2 bases, with 11 bases sitting between them. CDR1 and CDR2 from the germline V gene are MNHEY and SVGEGT. CDR3 size: 16 residues. This chain's CDR3 is CASSYSGAWTGNTIYF. As DNA, the CDR3 is TGTGCCAGCAGTTACTCGGGCGCCTGGACTGGAAACACCATATATTTT.